The text below deals with one TCR beta chain. This clonotype was counted only a few times. This clone's antigen is unknown. Base qualities are not recorded, but no much larger clone differs from it by a single base. This sample stems from a study of post-analysis software for immune sequencing data (dated by TCRdb to between 2014 and 2017). Concerning the study at large: The recorded disease courses included relapsing-remitting, secondary progressive and progressive-relapsing multiple sclerosis, and some patients had no subtype annotation. A subset of samples was prepared in parallel using single-end sample barcoding, then pooled and co-amplified after Illumina adapter ligation. The patient repertoires were set against about eleven previously published healthy control repertoires from donors whose ages ranged from roughly 6 to 25 years. The research as a whole found: Patients showed significantly higher frequencies than controls for several TRBV segments, among them TRBV5-6, TRBV5-1 and TRBV20-1. The control group was slightly older than the multiple sclerosis patient group. Multiple sclerosis patients had significantly lower normalized Chao1 diversity than controls, a result that suggests substantial peripheral T-cell clonal expansion. Strong co-clustering of samples prepared in the same batch was shown by direct clustering with F measure, prompting a batch-effect correction.

The library was produced with PCR. Sequencing used an Illumina HiSeq 2500. To reduce PCR and sequencing biases, unique molecular identifiers were incorporated into the TCR beta cDNA libraries. Roughly 0.5 million cDNA molecules were obtained per 1 to 10 million input T cells, so each molecule approximated one T cell. The patient libraries were prepared and sequenced using the same protocol as the earlier healthy control dataset. Within a given batch, samples were prepared together, multiplexed and sequenced on the same HiSeq lane. The paper's processing steps were these. MIGEC was used to process the raw barcoded reads, and molecular identifier groups with only a single read were discarded before consensus assembly and CDR3 extraction. Clonotype tables were post-analysed with VDJtools, normalizing diversity by down-sampling all datasets to the smallest sample size. In repertoire overlap clustering, CDR3 amino acid sequences, but not nucleotide sequences, were matched to correct batch-related cross-sample contamination. The raw public data were reprocessed by TCRdb itself: fastp quality trimming at Q25, MiXCR clonotype calling, in-frame beta chains only. Each CDR3 protein gets just one entry, which takes the most common genes and DNA from the rows behind it. The V and J calls, along with clone size, are taken from TCRdb and not from the paper's own processing. In all, the sample holds 500,000 to 600,000 distinct CDR3 sequences, and 40% to 50% of those were seen once. The biggest ten clones account for approximately 1.7% of the sample.

To demonstrate the VDJtools post-analysis software, the study profiled TCR beta repertoires from the peripheral blood of 10 to 15 young patients with multiple sclerosis. The multiple sclerosis patients were children and adolescents ranging in age from about 6 to 17 years. CDR1 and CDR2, per the germline V gene, are MNHEY and SVGAGI. Inclusive of the bounding cysteine and phenylalanine, the CDR3 is 14 residues long. Only CDR3 DNA is held: 42 bases, read in frame from base 1. V was cut back by 6 bases and J by 6 bases, leaving a gap of 14 bases between them. The sequence came from a girl aged 5 to 17 with multiple sclerosis. The rearranged chain carries TRBV6-5 and TRBJ1-4, with no D gene named confidently. What was sequenced was blood. The CDR3 reads CASRWSELDEKLFF. The DNA is as follows: TGTGCCAGCAGGTGGTCTGAATTGGATGAAAAACTGTTTTTT.